This T cell receptor (beta chain) was profiled in a study of regulatory T cells in long-lasting Graves disease. Time point here: newly diagnosed GD, antithyroid drugs for less than 3 months. From RNA extracted from PBMCs, the TCR library was made. HTBI primers from iRepertoire and Arm-PCR of CDR3 regions yielded the TCR beta libraries. TCRdb reprocessed the multiplex PCR reads with MiXCR, giving one entry per CDR3 protein. The sample lists 540,000 or so distinct CDR3 sequences, roughly 13% seen once, with over 7.5% in the top ten. These data were also reused for a study on T cells in Graves' hyperthyroidism and ophthalmopathy. As reported in that work: HTBI primers were the set used in a first-round RT-PCR of the TCR CDR3.

The receptor was isolated from a man aged 30 to 45 with Graves disease. The sample consisted of peripheral blood mononuclear cells (PBMCs), taken at new diagnosis, from a patient treated with antithyroid drugs.

Written as DNA, the CDR3 is TGCGCCAGCAAAATTCAAGGTGGGGCCAACGTCCTGACTTTC. As protein: CASKIQGGANVLTF. The chain carries TRBV5-1 and TRBJ2-6; D is undetermined. The CDR3 is made up of 14 amino acids. In germline, CDR1 is SGHRS, CDR2 YFSETQ. The V end was cut by 6 bases, the J end by 3 bases, with 10 bases between.